The 20 T cell receptor beta chains in this list originate from one sample, sequenced in a study of Tregs in tolerant kidney transplant recipients (dated by TCRdb to between 2019 and 2020). Libraries were constructed by the immunoSEQ multiplex PCR assay. TCRdb took this table from immuneACCESS and kept in-frame rearrangements with V and J called. Such tables lack part of the clones; where checked against another copy, unresolved V genes explain under half of the gap, and the rest is unexplained. Across this sample there are about 240,000 clones, with about four fifths seen only once. Around 0.68% of the sample is taken by the ten largest. The sample consisted of CD4+ T cells from blood. The receptors were sampled from a human donor in good health.

This clone was recorded only once. The genes are TRBV4-2 and TRBJ2-5; D unclear. The CDR3 totals 17 residues. Looked up from germline, CDR1 is LGHNA and CDR2 is YNFKEQ. The V and J ends lost 1 base and 1 base respectively, with 16 bases between them. CDR3 nucleotide sequence: TGTGCCAGCAGCCAAGCAACTACCCCTTTAGGCCAAGAGACCCAGTACTTC. Encoded protein: CASSQATTPLGQETQYF.

This chain uses TRBV2 with TRBJ2-7; 7 bases are a match to TRBD1. The CDR3 runs to 15 residues. With V trimmed by 4 bases and J by 0 bases, 6 bases remained unmatched. CDR1 and CDR2 (germline): SNHLY, FYNNEI. Here the CDR3 reads CASSGFRDSSYEQYF. The CDR3 nucleotides are TGTGCCAGCAGTGGCTTCCGGGACAGCTCCTACGAGCAGTACTTC.

V usage is TRBV27 and J usage is TRBJ1-4; D gene ambiguous. The CDR3 has 18 amino acids. The V end was cut by 6 bases, the J end by 5 bases, with 25 bases between. The germline V gene encodes CDR1 MNHEY and CDR2 SMNVEV (reference sequence). CDR3 amino acids: CASSREKPTPWSNEKLFF. The DNA of the CDR3 is TGTGCCAGCAGCCGGGAGAAGCCAACCCCTTGGAGCAATGAAAAACTGTTTTTT. The full variable domain, rest sourced from reference TRBV27 and TRBJ1-4, is EAQVTQNPRYLITVTGKKLTVTCSQNMNHEYMSWYRQDPGLGLRQIYYSMNVEVTDKGDVPEGYKVSRKEKRNFPLILESPSPNQTSLYFCASSREKPTPWSNEKLFFGSGTQLSVL.

This chain connects TRBV5-4 to TRBJ2-5, with 11 nucleotides matching TRBD2. CDR1 and CDR2 from the germline V gene are SGHNT and YYREEE (reference sequence). V shed 4 bases, J shed 0 bases, and the junction held 8 bases outside the gene matches. The CDR3 is 17 amino acids. CDR3 sequence reads: CASSRRTSGSYQETQYF. The CDR3 nucleotides are TGTGCCAGCAGCCGCCGGACTAGCGGGTCGTACCAAGAGACCCAGTACTTC.

V and J are TRBV2 and TRBJ1-2; D perhaps matches TRBD1 (6 bases). Trimming cost V 2 bases and J 3 bases, with 19 bases left between them. Germline lookup yields CDR1 SNHLY and CDR2 FYNNEI. CDR3 length: 17 amino acids. Written as DNA, the CDR3 is TGTGCCAGCAGTGAATCTTTTTTGTACAGGGCCCACTATGGCTACACCTTC. This encodes CASSESFLYRAHYGYTF.

In its sample, this clone was seen once. The rearrangement uses TRBV27 and TRBJ2-7, with D possibly TRBD2 on 6 matching bases. Germline V gene sequence: CDR1 MNHEY, CDR2 SMNVEV (reference sequence). The CDR3 is 16 residues long. Trimming stripped 2 bases from V and 0 bases from J, with 14 bases between. The chain's CDR3 is CASSLSPDYYSYEQYF. CDR3 nucleotide sequence: TGTGCCAGCAGTTTAAGCCCGGACTATTACTCCTACGAGCAGTACTTC.

This sequence joins TRBV5-8 and TRBJ2-7, with a tentative D call TRBD1 (6 bases). This CDR3 is 14 amino acids long. Per the germline V gene, CDR1 is SGHTS and CDR2 is YDEGEE. V was clipped by 4 bases and J by 4 bases, with 15 bases between them. This CDR3 is CASSQTQGYYEQYF. As DNA, the CDR3 is TGTGCCAGCAGCCAGACACAGGGTTATTACGAGCAGTACTTC.

CDR3 nucleotide sequence: TGTGCCAGTGACGGTCAGACGGCCTATGGCTACACCTTC. This codes for CASDGQTAYGYTF. The V gene is TRBV19, the J gene TRBJ1-2; D call uncertain. The germline V gene has CDR1 LNHDA and CDR2 SQIVND (reference sequence). Trimming stripped 8 bases from V and 4 bases from J, with 14 bases between. The CDR3 has 13 residues.

The rearrangement joins TRBV25-1 to TRBJ1-1; D is possibly TRBD1 (5 bases). V was pared by 0 bases and J by 0 bases, with 14 bases between. This CDR3 contains 17 residues. Germline V gene sequence: CDR1 MGHDK, CDR2 SYGVNS. CDR3 bases: TGTGCCAGCAGTGAATATAGGGACGGATTGATGAACACTGAAGCTTTCTTT. It is translated as CASSEYRDGLMNTEAFF.

The CDR3 sequence is CASSQVGRGMAKNIQYF. In DNA, the CDR3 is TGCGCCAGCAGCCAAGTTGGCAGGGGGATGGCCAAAAACATTCAGTACTTC. V gene TRBV4-1 combines with J gene TRBJ2-4, with 7 bases identical to TRBD1. Germline assignment: CDR1 MGHRA and CDR2 YSYEKL. The J segment lost 1 base and the V segment lost 1 base, leaving 7 bases of the junction unmatched. The CDR3 runs to 17 residues.

The genes are TRBV18 and TRBJ1-5; no reliable D call. Germline CDR1 is KGHSH and CDR2 is LQKENI. The CDR3 runs 16 residues. The germline V and J ends were trimmed by 6 bases and 0 bases, with 15 bases remaining between them. CDR3 coding DNA: TGTGCCAGCTCCTCTTTTAGGGAAGATAGCAATCAGCCCCAGCATTTT. Residues: CASSSFREDSNQPQHF.

The J gene is TRBJ1-1, the V gene TRBV11-1; no firm D call. The CDR3 length is 15 residues. CDR1 and CDR2 (germline): SGHAT, FQDESV (reference sequence). Trimming left V 6 bases short and J 0 bases short, with 14 bases between. DNA of the CDR3: TGTGCCAGCAGTGTTCGCCAAGCGATGAACACTGAAGCTTTCTTT. Encoded protein: CASSVRQAMNTEAFF.

The rearrangement links TRBV7-9 to TRBJ2-2; D gene unclear. Germline V gene sequence: CDR1 SEHNR, CDR2 FQNEAQ (reference sequence). Between the trimmed V and J ends, which lost 6 bases and 6 bases, there was a span of 11 bases. CDR3 length: 13 residues. The DNA of the CDR3 is TGTGCCAGCAGGGTTTCCGTGGCCGGGGAGCTGTTTTTT. It encodes CASRVSVAGELFF.

This chain joins TRBV6-5 and TRBJ1-6; D remains ambiguous. Trimming left V 4 bases short and J 7 bases short, with 11 bases between. The CDR3 consists of 14 residues. Germline CDR1 MNHEY, CDR2 SVGAGI. The CDR3 bases are TGTGCCAGCAGTTTCTCGGACGTAAATTCACCCCTCCACTTT. Its protein product is CASSFSDVNSPLHF.

J is TRBJ1-2 and V is TRBV11-2, with D possibly matching TRBD1 (5 bases). Trimming left V 6 bases short and J 2 bases short, with 22 bases between. This CDR3 contains 17 residues. Germline CDR1 SGHAT, CDR2 FQNNGV. This CDR3 is CASSSLKGSPINYGYTF. CDR3 bases: TGTGCCAGCAGTTCGCTTAAGGGGTCGCCGATCAACTATGGCTACACCTTC.

A single count supports this clone. The chain employs TRBV6-5 and TRBJ2-7; D is ambiguous. Germline V gene lookup returns CDR1 MNHEY and CDR2 SVGAGI. Between the trimmed V and J ends, which lost 6 bases and 0 bases, there was a span of 15 bases. The CDR3 loop spans 15 amino acids. The DNA for the CDR3 is TGTGCCAGCAGCCCAAGGACGGCCCTCTCCTACGAGCAGTACTTC. It codes for CASSPRTALSYEQYF.

The V gene is TRBV2, the J gene TRBJ2-3; 9 positions match TRBD2. V trimming: 9 bases; J trimming: 4 bases; junction bases outside the gene matches: 8. Germline V lookup: CDR1 SNHLY, CDR2 FYNNEI. The CDR3 is made up of 14 amino acids. In DNA form, the CDR3 reads TGTGCCAGGTCGGGGCGGGGGGGCGCAGATACGCAGTATTTT. It specifies CARSGRGGADTQYF.

The chain couples TRBV7-9 to TRBJ2-5; 12 nucleotides match TRBD1. Germline assignment: CDR1 SEHNR and CDR2 FQNEAQ (reference sequence). With 1 base clipped from V and 5 bases from J, the junction kept 5 bases outside the gene matches. This CDR3 has 16 residues. The CDR3, as DNA: TGTGCCAGCAGCTTAGTCGGGGGGACAGGGGGCGAGACCCAGTACTTC. Protein sequence: CASSLVGGTGGETQYF.

The genes are TRBV7-9 and TRBJ1-3; D call uncertain. The CDR3 runs to 14 residues. In germline, CDR1 is SEHNR, CDR2 FQNEAQ (reference sequence). V lost 3 bases to trimming and J lost 6 bases, with 12 bases between them. CDR3 nucleotide sequence: TGTGCCAGCAGCTTGGGGTCTCCCCTAAACACCATATATTTT. Translation: CASSLGSPLNTIYF.

The chain carries TRBV19 and TRBJ2-3, with D hard to call. Germline assignment: CDR1 LNHDA and CDR2 SQIVND (reference sequence). This CDR3 comprises 14 residues. Trimming pared 5 bases from V and 3 bases from J, leaving 12 bases between. This chain's CDR3 is CASSVDLGTDTQYF. The CDR3 DNA reads TGTGCCAGTAGTGTCGATCTTGGGACAGATACGCAGTATTTT.